Shown below are 16 T cell receptor beta chains from a single sample sequenced in a study of T cell changes during pregnancy in multiple sclerosis. Produced via immunoSEQ multiplex PCR; TCRdb's table is partial and in-frame only. The data contain about 120,000 clones, about 94% of them singletons. Here the sequenced sample was peripheral blood, taken before pregnancy. The source of these receptors is a female donor with multiple sclerosis, enrolled in a pregnancy study.

The V gene is TRBV19, the J gene TRBJ1-5, with 11 bases lining up with TRBD1. The J segment lost 2 bases and the V segment lost 5 bases, leaving 14 bases of the junction unmatched. This CDR3 has 19 amino acids. The germline gives CDR1 LNHDA, CDR2 SQIVND (reference sequence). CDR3 loop: CASSYPGTGGFVGNQPQHF. CDR3 nucleotide sequence: TGTGCCAGTAGTTACCCCGGGACAGGGGGTTTCGTTGGCAATCAGCCCCAGCATTTT.

This clone came up once. The chain carries TRBV9 and TRBJ2-1; 13 nucleotides agree with TRBD2. The CDR3 loop spans 16 amino acids. V lost 0 bases to trimming and J lost 8 bases; unmatched junction nucleotides: 5. Germline lookup yields CDR1 SGDLS and CDR2 YYNGEE. CDR3 loop: CASSVARTSGRDEQFF. The CDR3, as DNA: TGTGCCAGCAGCGTAGCTAGGACTAGCGGGAGAGATGAGCAGTTCTTC.

This chain connects TRBV6-1 to TRBJ1-2; maybe TRBD1 (5 bases). The CDR3 spans 14 residues. Trimming left V 2 bases short and J 4 bases short, with 11 bases between. In germline, CDR1 is MNHNS, CDR2 SASEGT. CDR3: CASSEQGIGYGYTF. The CDR3 DNA follows: TGTGCCAGCAGTGAACAGGGTATTGGCTATGGCTACACCTTC.

V and J are TRBV2 and TRBJ1-1; D is unresolved. This CDR3 has 12 amino acids. Germline assignment: CDR1 SNHLY and CDR2 FYNNEI. The ends were cut back, 5 bases at V and 1 base at J, with 5 bases in the middle. The CDR3 here is CASSLQNTEAFF. As DNA, the CDR3 is TGTGCCAGCAGTTTACAGAACACTGAAGCTTTCTTT.

This rearrangement joins TRBV4-1 to TRBJ1-4; TRBD1 matches at 12 bases. This CDR3 has 15 amino acids. V was pared by 4 bases and J by 7 bases, with 4 bases of the junction left unmatched. Per the germline V gene, CDR1 is MGHRA and CDR2 is YSYEKL. CDR3 amino acids: CASSLRDRGLEKLFF. The CDR3 DNA is TGCGCCAGCAGCCTAAGGGACAGGGGGCTTGAAAAACTGTTTTTT.

The chain uses TRBV6-1 and TRBJ2-1, with 10 bases that match TRBD2. Trimming took 5 bases from V and 8 from J; bases not matched to a gene: 6. CDR1 is MNHNS and CDR2 is SASEGT in the germline V gene. This CDR3 comprises 14 residues. In DNA form, the CDR3 reads TGTGCCAGCAGTTCTAGCGGGAGCAAGCATGAGCAGTTCTTC. It yields the protein CASSSSGSKHEQFF.

This chain connects TRBV5-1 to TRBJ1-2; D might be TRBD1 (6 bases). V gave up 0 bases and J gave up 4 bases, with 13 bases separating them. The CDR3 loop spans 15 amino acids. The germline CDR1 and CDR2 sequences are SGHRS and YFSETQ. CDR3 sequence: CASSLEPGQPYGYTF. The CDR3 bases are TGCGCCAGCAGCTTGGAGCCTGGACAGCCCTATGGCTACACCTTC. Full variable domain (remainder filled in from reference TRBV5-1 and TRBJ1-2): KAGVTQTPRYLIKTRGQQVTLSCSPISGHRSVSWYQQTPGQGLQFLFEYFSETQRNKGNFPGRFSGRQFSNSRSEMNVSTLELGDSALYLCASSLEPGQPYGYTFGSGTRLTVV.

This clone was seen only a few times. The chain is built from TRBV28 and TRBJ1-5, with D maybe TRBD1 (5 bases). Germline V lookup: CDR1 MDHEN, CDR2 SYDVKM. The CDR3 is made up of 13 amino acids. Trimming shortened V by 2 bases and J by 15 bases, and 17 bases separated the two germline ends. Here the CDR3 reads CASSLSMRDPVHF. The CDR3 DNA is TGTGCCAGCAGTTTAAGCATGCGGGACCCCGTGCATTTT.

The CDR3, as DNA: TGTGCCAGTAGTTCTGACAGGGGGCGTCAAGAGACCCAGTACTTC. Translation: CASSSDRGRQETQYF. This sequence joins TRBV19 and TRBJ2-5; 10 bases are a match to TRBD1. With 5 bases clipped from V and 2 bases from J, the junction kept 5 bases outside the gene matches. The CDR3 length is 15 residues. From germline, CDR1 is LNHDA and CDR2 SQIVND (reference sequence).

The rearrangement joins TRBV18 to TRBJ2-6, with 8 bases fitting TRBD2. This CDR3 has 16 amino acids. From germline, CDR1 is KGHSH and CDR2 LQKENI. Trimming took 3 bases from V and 4 from J; bases not matched to a gene: 5. CDR3 bases: TGTGCCAGCTCACCTTCGGGGGGGCCAGGGGCCAACGTCCTGACTTTC. Protein product: CASSPSGGPGANVLTF.

The chain has TRBV27 and TRBJ1-1; the D is unclear. This CDR3 has 15 amino acids. With 1 base removed from V and 5 bases from J, the gap between germline ends came to 14 bases. Germline CDR1 reads MNHEY; CDR2 reads SMNVEV (reference sequence). The CDR3 reads CASSLYGGAGTEAFF. The DNA of the CDR3 is TGTGCCAGCAGTTTATATGGTGGTGCGGGGACTGAAGCTTTCTTT.

The rearrangement joins TRBV7-2 to TRBJ2-7, with 13 positions matching TRBD2. The CDR3 totals 16 residues. V lost 2 bases, J lost 7 bases, and 8 bases stayed unmatched. Germline assignment: CDR1 SGHTA and CDR2 FQGNSA. The CDR3 region is CASSLLPTSGGAEQYF. In DNA, the CDR3 is TGTGCCAGCAGCTTATTGCCCACTAGCGGGGGGGCGGAGCAGTACTTC.

The chain links TRBV6-1 to TRBJ1-5, with 8 bases fitting TRBD1. The V and J ends lost 10 bases and 7 bases, in that order; junction bases with no gene match: 3. CDR1 and CDR2 (germline): MNHNS, SASEGT. The CDR3 loop spans 11 amino acids. In nucleotides, the CDR3 is TGTGCCATAGGGACAGGCCAGCCCCAGCATTTT. It specifies CAIGTGQPQHF.

The CDR3 reads CASSLRTELGTLEYF. The CDR3 DNA reads as TGTGCCAGCAGCCTTCGGACTGAGTTGGGGACATTAGAGTATTTT. J is TRBJ2-3 and V is TRBV9, with a possible D match to TRBD1 (6 bases). Trimming pared 4 bases from V and 13 bases from J, leaving 25 bases between. Per the germline V gene, CDR1 is SGDLS and CDR2 is YYNGEE. The CDR3 covers 15 residues.

V usage is TRBV9 and J usage is TRBJ1-1; 10 nucleotides agree with TRBD1. In germline, CDR1 is SGDLS, CDR2 YYNGEE. There are 15 residues in the CDR3. The V and J ends lost 2 bases and 5 bases, in that order; junction bases with no gene match: 6. CDR3 sequence: CASSVWDRGNTEAFF. In DNA form, the CDR3 reads TGTGCCAGCAGCGTCTGGGACAGGGGCAATACTGAAGCTTTCTTT.

The chain combines TRBV28 with TRBJ1-2; the match to TRBD1 covers 8 bases. V lost 6 bases and J lost 8; bases outside the gene matches: 8. The length of the CDR3 is 13 residues. Germline V gives CDR1 MDHEN, CDR2 SYDVKM. CDR3 sequence reads: CASRAQGGEGYTF. The CDR3, as DNA: TGTGCCAGCAGAGCACAGGGGGGGGAAGGCTACACCTTC.